This entry concerns a single T cell receptor (beta chain). In the original workflow: Using reference gene primer amplification, nucleated cell counts were estimated. Clones were read by immunoSEQ multiplex PCR, and TCRdb kept only the in-frame ones, dropping some. The D gene and trimming were derived from the DNA, and the V and J assignments and clone size from that table. The profile shows around 470,000 clones, 90% of them singletons. This record belongs to a study of blood T cell repertoires in COVID-19. The study drew participants aged about 18 to 95 years from around 24 US areas. What the recovered Cohort 3 donors had was two negative PCRs, clearance, or symptom resolution. This CDR3 contains 16 residues. V lost 6 bases and J 2 bases, leaving 19 bases between the germline ends. Looked up from germline, CDR1 is LGHDT and CDR2 is YNNKEL (reference sequence).

This chain joins TRBV3-1 (or the pseudogene TRBV3-2) and TRBJ2-5; D may be TRBD1 (6 bases). This sequence originates from a man younger than 35 who had recovered from COVID-19. Sequencing input: PBMCs or T cells enriched from blood (not recorded which). CDR3 coding DNA: TGTGCCAGCAGTCACTATGACAGGACGGGGCAAGAGACCCAGTACTTC. Amino acid sequence: CASSHYDRTGQETQYF.